This T cell receptor (beta chain) was identified in a study of OX40 agonist ivuxolimab in advanced cancers. Regarding the study in general: Ivuxolimab was an agonistic, fully human IgG2 monoclonal antibody directed against OX40 (CD134), a costimulatory receptor. Prior anti-PD-1, anti-PD-L1 or anti-CTLA-4 therapy was permitted, and checkpoint inhibitors had been received by 30% to 40% of dose-escalation patients. Partial responses occurred in three dose-escalation patients, of whom one had hepatocellular carcinoma and two had cutaneous melanoma. The monotherapy dose-escalation portion (N of about 57 patients) of the phase I ivuxolimab trial is reported in the paper. Of the approximately 53 patients in dose escalation, some 20 had hepatocellular carcinoma, some 15 had melanoma, 9 had renal cell carcinoma and 9 had head and neck cancer. The point of sequencing TCRbeta in the periphery was to test whether ivuxolimab changed TCR sequence diversity and drove clonal T-cell expansion. Intravenous ivuxolimab was administered to patients every 2 weeks at six dose levels: 0.01, 0.1, 0.3, 1.5, 3 and 10 mg/kg. The dose-escalation cohort was about 83% male with a mean age of about 54 years, ranging from about 20 to 85. General study outcomes and caveats: Which antigens the clonally expanded peripheral T cells were specific for was not determined. At doses of 0.1 to 3.0 mg/kg, clonal expansion of both CD4+ and CD8+ T cells in blood was seen between baseline and week 6. In the 0.1-3.0 mg/kg groups, partial responders were among the patients with the lowest normalized peripheral clonal expansion, particularly in CD8+ T cells. On average, CD8+ T cells showed more expanded clones than CD4+ T cells after ivuxolimab. Low levels of normalized T-cell clonal expansion were also seen in some nonresponding patients.

Genomic DNA was extracted from sorted cells for sequencing of the TCRbeta CDR3 region. TCRbeta CDR3 regions were sequenced using the immunoSEQ Assay. In TCRdb, the immuneACCESS table is reduced to in-frame sequences with V and J assigned. These tables do not hold every clone; where another copy was compared, an unresolved V gene accounts for under half, and the others remain unexplained. The sample table shows roughly 56,000 clones, and approximately 86% are seen once. Jointly, the top ten make up about 3.7% of the sample. Patients with autoimmune disease history or receiving systemic immunosuppression were excluded from the trial. Peripheral blood for TCR sequencing was drawn from every dose cohort at baseline, at cycle 4 day 1 and at cycle 7 day 1. Samples were obtained from an open-label, multicenter, first-in-human phase I dose-escalation trial of ivuxolimab. Adults with locally advanced or metastatic melanoma, renal cell carcinoma, hepatocellular carcinoma or head and neck squamous cell carcinoma were enrolled in the trial. Before TCR sequencing, CD4+ T cells and CD8+ T cells from peripheral blood were sorted into separate populations.

As regards this clone: The antigen it binds to is not known. Base qualities were left out, and no much larger clone turns up one base away.

V lost 6 bases and J lost 3 bases; the stretch between them is 12 bases long. CDR1 and CDR2, looked up from the germline V gene, are MGHDK and SYGVNS. The CDR3 has 14 amino acids, counting the end cysteine and phenylalanine. CDR3 DNA only is kept here, 42 bases in frame from base 1. The sample in question was CD4+ or CD8+ T cells sorted from blood, obtained in a trial of the OX40 agonist ivuxolimab. The chain is assembled from TRBV25-1 and TRBJ2-4; a confident D gene designation cannot be given. This clonotype was obtained from an adult with an advanced solid tumor such as melanoma, head and neck, liver or kidney cancer. The bases read TGTGCCAGCAGGGACGGTGGATTCAAAAACATTCAGTACTTC. It specifies CASRDGGFKNIQYF.